This T cell receptor (beta chain) was identified during a study of cytomegalovirus exposure and HLA in healthy donors. Study at large: Around 79 million unique TCRs, all from HLA-typed donors, were included in an early release of the data.

This clone was seen once. What it binds is not known. Notes on the study in general: In a later analysis, HLA-associated TCR beta chains were more clonally expanded than equally common others. Cytomegalovirus-associated status was assigned to more than 150 TCR beta chains.

The germline CDR1 and CDR2 sequences are SGHRS and YFSETQ. This CDR3 region has 15 residues. A multiplex PCR was run with 60 Vbeta primers and 13 Jbeta primers. Per the original data handling: There were tens of millions of unique TCR beta chains by a later count, and approximately 11 million of them were shared. Sequenced by immunoSEQ multiplex PCR; TCRdb stores in-frame clones only, minus some. V, J and clone size are taken as reported in that table, and D and trimming were inferred from the DNA itself. The sample contains about 99,000 clones, roughly 80% of which appear only once. Sequenced: PBMCs. This clonotype was sampled from a man aged 40-49 years in good health and CMV-seronegative. This chain joins TRBV5-1 and TRBJ2-5; 8 positions match TRBD1. The J call may be faulty, since TRBJ2-7 better matches the DNA end. CDR3 protein: CASSPGQGLSDEQYF. CDR3 bases: TGCGCCAGCAGCCCAGGACAGGGCTTGAGTGACGAGCAGTACTTC.